The TCR beta chain under discussion was sequenced for a study of cytomegalovirus exposure and HLA in healthy donors. The wider study: Within an early data release were roughly 90 million unique TCRs drawn from HLA-typed donors. Study-level results: Beyond CMV serostatus, there was no information to go on about immune exposure. The authors later linked a missense DCLRE1C variant to TCR beta V- and J-gene trimming. Associated with HLA alleles at 0.05 false discovery rate in a later analysis were 17,000 or so TCR beta sequences.

This CDR3 has 14 amino acids. With 6 bases removed from V and 7 bases from J, the gap between germline ends came to 15 bases. Per the germline V gene, CDR1 is MNHNS and CDR2 is SASEGT. PCR employed 60 Vbeta and 13 Jbeta primers. Here immunoSEQ multiplex PCR was the method, and the copy in TCRdb shows in-frame clones only, minus some. This repertoire shows some 110,000 clones, almost 70% found once; its top ten account for roughly 10%. About this clone: The antigen is unknown.

The chain recombines TRBV6-1 with TRBJ2-2; tentatively, D is TRBD1 (5 bases). The source material was PBMCs. The sequence came from a man aged 25-40 years in good health and CMV-seropositive. The CDR3 DNA reads as TGTGCCAGCAGGGAAATCCAGGGAATCGGGGAGCTGTTTTTT. Translating gives CASREIQGIGELFF.